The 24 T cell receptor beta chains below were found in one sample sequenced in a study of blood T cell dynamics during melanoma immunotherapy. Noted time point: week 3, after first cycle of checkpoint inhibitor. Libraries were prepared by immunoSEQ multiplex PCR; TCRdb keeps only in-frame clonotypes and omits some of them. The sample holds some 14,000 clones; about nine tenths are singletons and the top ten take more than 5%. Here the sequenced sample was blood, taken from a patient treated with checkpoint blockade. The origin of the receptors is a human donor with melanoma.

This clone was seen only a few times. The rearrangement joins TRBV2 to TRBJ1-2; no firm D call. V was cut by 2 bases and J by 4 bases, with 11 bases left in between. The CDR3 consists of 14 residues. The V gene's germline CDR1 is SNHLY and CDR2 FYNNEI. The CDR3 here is CASSESRTFYGYTF. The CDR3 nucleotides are TGTGCCAGCAGTGAAAGTAGGACCTTCTATGGCTACACCTTC.

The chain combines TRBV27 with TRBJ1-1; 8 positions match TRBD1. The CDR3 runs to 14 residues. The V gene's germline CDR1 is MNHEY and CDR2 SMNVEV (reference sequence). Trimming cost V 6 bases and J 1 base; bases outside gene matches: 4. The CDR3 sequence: CASSPTGANTEAFF. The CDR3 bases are TGTGCCAGCAGCCCGACAGGGGCGAACACTGAAGCTTTCTTT.

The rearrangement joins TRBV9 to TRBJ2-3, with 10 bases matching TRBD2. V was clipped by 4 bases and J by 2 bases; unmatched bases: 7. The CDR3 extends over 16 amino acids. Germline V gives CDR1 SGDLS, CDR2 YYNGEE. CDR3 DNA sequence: TGTGCCAGCAGCAACTTCCTAGCGGGAGACACAGATACGCAGTATTTT. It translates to CASSNFLAGDTDTQYF.

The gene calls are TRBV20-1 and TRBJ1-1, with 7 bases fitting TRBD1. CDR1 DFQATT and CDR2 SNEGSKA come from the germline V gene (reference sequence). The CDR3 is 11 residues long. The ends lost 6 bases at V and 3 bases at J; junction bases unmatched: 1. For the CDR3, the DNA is TGCAGTGCCAGGGGGGACACTGAAGCTTTCTTT. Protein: CSARGDTEAFF.

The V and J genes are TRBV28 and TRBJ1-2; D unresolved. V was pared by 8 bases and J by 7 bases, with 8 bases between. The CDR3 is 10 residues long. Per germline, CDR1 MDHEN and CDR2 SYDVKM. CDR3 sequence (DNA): TGTGCCAGCCCAGGTGTTGGCTACACCTTC. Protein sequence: CASPGVGYTF.

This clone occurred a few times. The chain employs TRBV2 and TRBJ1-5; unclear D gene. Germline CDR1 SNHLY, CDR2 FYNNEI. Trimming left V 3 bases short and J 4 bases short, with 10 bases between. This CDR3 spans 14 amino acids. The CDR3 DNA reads TGTGCCAGCAGTGAGGGCTTTGGGAATCAGCCCCAGCATTTT. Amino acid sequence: CASSEGFGNQPQHF.

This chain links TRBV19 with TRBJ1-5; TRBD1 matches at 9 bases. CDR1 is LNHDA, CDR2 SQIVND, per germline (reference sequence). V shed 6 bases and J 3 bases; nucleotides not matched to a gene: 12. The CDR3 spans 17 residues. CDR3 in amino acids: CASSRYQGTGYNQPQHF. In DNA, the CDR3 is TGTGCCAGTAGCCGATATCAAGGGACAGGGTACAATCAGCCCCAGCATTTT.

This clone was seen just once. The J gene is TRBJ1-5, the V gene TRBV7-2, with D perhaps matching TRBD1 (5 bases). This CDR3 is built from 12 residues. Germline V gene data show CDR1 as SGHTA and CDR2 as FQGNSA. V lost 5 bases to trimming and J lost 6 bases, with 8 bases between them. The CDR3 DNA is TGTGCCAGCAGCCCCCAGGGTCAGCCCCAGCATTTT. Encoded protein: CASSPQGQPQHF.

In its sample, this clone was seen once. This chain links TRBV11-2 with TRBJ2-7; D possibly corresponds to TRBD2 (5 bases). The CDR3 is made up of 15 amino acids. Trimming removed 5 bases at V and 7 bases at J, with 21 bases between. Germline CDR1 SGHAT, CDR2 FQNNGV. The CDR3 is CASSPVDGIPLEQYF. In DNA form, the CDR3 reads TGTGCCAGCAGCCCCGTGGACGGGATCCCCCTTGAGCAGTACTTC.

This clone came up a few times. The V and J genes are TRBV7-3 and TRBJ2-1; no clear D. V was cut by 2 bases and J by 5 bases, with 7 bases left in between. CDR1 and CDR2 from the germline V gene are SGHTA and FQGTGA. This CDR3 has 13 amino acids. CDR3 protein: CASSLGRDNEQFF. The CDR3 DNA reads TGTGCCAGCAGCTTAGGGCGAGACAATGAGCAGTTCTTC.

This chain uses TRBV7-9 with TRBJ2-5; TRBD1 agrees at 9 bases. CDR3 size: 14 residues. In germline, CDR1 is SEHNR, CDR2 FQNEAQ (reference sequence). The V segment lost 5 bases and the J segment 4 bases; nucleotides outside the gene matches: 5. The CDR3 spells CASSEGTGLETQYF. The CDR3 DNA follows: TGTGCCAGCAGCGAAGGGACAGGGTTAGAGACCCAGTACTTC. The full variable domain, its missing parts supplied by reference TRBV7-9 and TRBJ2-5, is DTGVSQNPRHKITKRGQNVTFRCDPISEHNRLYWYRQTLGQGPEFLTYFQNEAQLEKSRLLSDRFSAERPKGSFSTLEIQRTEQGDSAMYLCASSEGTGLETQYFGPGTRLLVL.

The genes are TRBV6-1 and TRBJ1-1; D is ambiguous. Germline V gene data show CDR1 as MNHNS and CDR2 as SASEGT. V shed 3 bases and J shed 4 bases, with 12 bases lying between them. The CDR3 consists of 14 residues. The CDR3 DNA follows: TGTGCCAGCAGTGAGGTCCTTCTCGGCACTGAAGCTTTCTTT. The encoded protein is CASSEVLLGTEAFF.

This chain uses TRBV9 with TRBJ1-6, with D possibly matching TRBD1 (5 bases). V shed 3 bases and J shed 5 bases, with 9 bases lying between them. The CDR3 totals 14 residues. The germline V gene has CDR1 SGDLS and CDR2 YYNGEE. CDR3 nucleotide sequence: TGTGCCAGCAGCGGGCGGACAAATAATTCACCCCTCCACTTT. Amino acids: CASSGRTNNSPLHF.

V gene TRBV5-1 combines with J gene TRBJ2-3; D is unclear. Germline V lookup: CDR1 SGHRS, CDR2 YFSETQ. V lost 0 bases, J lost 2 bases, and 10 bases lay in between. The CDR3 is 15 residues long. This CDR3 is CASSLAGDLTDTQYF. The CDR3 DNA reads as TGCGCCAGCAGCTTGGCCGGTGACCTCACAGATACGCAGTATTTT.

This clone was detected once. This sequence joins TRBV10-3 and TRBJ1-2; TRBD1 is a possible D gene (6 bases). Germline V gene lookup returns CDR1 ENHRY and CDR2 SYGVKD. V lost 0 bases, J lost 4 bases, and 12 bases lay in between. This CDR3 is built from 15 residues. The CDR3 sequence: CAISESGGRGYGYTF. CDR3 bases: TGTGCCATCAGTGAGTCGGGGGGCAGAGGCTATGGCTACACCTTC.

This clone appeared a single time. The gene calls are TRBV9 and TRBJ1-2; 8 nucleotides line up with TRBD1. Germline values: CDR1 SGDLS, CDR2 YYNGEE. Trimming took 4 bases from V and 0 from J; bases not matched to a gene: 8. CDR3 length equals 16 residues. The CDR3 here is CASSPPGQVANYGYTF. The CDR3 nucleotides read TGTGCCAGCAGCCCCCCGGGACAGGTCGCTAACTATGGCTACACCTTC.

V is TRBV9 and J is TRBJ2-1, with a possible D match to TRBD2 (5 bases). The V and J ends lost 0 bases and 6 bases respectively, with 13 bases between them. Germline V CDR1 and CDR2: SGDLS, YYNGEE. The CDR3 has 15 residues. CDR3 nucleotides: TGTGCCAGCAGCGTAGATGGGAGAGCGACCAATGAGCAGTTCTTC. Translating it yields CASSVDGRATNEQFF.

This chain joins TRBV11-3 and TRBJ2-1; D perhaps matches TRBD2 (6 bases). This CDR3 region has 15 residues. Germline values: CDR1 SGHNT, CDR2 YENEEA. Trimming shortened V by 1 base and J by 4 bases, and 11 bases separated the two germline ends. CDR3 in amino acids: CASSLAGELYNEQFF. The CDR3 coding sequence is TGTGCCAGCAGCTTAGCGGGAGAGCTATACAATGAGCAGTTCTTC.

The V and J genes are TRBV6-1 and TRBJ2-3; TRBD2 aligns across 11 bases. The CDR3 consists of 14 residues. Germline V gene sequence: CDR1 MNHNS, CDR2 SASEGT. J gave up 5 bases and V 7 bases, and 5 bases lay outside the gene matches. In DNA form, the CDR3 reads TGTGCCAGCACTCGGCTAGCGGGAGGAGATACGCAGTATTTT. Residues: CASTRLAGGDTQYF.

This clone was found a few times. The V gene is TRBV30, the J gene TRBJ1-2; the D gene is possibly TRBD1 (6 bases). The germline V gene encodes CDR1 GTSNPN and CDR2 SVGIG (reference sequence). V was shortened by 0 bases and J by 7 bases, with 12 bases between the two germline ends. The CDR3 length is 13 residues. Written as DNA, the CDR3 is TGTGCCTGGAGTGTAGTCAGGGGTCGTGGCTACACCTTC. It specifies CAWSVVRGRGYTF.

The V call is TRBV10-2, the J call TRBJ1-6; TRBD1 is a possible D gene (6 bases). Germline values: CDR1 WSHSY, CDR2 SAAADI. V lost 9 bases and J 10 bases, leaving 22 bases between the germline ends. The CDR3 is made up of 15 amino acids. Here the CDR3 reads CASKTGTGIVSPLHF. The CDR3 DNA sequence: TGCGCCAGTAAGACAGGAACGGGCATTGTCTCACCCCTCCACTTT.

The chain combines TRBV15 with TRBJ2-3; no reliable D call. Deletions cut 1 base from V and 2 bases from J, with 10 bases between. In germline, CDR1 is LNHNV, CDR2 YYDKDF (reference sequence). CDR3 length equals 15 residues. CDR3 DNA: TGTGCCACCAGCAGAGTTAGTATCATCACAGATACGCAGTATTTT. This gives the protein CATSRVSIITDTQYF.

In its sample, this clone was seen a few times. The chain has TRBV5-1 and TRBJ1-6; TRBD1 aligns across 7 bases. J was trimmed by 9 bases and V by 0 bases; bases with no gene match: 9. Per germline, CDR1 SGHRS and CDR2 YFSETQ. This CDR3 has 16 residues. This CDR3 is CASSLASLQGFSPLHF. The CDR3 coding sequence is TGCGCCAGCAGCTTGGCGAGCCTACAGGGGTTTTCACCCCTCCACTTT.

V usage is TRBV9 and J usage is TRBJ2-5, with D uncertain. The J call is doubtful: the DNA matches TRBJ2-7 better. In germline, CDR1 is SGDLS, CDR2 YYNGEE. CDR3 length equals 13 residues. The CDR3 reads CASSAVGHGEQYF. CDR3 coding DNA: TGTGCCAGCAGCGCCGTCGGGCATGGCGAGCAGTACTTC.